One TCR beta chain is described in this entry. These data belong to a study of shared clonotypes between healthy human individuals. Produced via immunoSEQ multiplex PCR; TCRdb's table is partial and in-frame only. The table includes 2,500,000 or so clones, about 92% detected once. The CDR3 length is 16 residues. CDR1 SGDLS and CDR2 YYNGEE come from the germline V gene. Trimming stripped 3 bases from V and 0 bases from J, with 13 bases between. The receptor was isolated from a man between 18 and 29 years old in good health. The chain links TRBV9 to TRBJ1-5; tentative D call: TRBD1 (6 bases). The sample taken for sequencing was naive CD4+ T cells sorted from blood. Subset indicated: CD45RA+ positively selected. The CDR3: CASSEGGEYSNQPQHF. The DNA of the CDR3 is TGTGCCAGCAGCGAGGGGGGCGAGTATAGCAATCAGCCCCAGCATTTT. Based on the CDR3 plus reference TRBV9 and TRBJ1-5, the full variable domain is DSGVTQTPKHLITATGQRVTLRCSPRSGDLSVYWYQQSLDQGLQFLIQYYNGEERAKGNILERFSAQQFPDLHSELNLSSLELGDSALYFCASSEGGEYSNQPQHFGDGTRLSIL.